The TCR beta chain under discussion was sequenced for a study of blood T cell repertoires in COVID-19. The wider study: T cells, B-cell-depleted T cells, or PBMCs supplied cDNA or gDNA.

V lost 5 bases and J lost 9; bases outside the gene matches: 8. This CDR3 region has 15 residues. Germline V lookup: CDR1 MNHEY, CDR2 SVGAGI. Libraries were prepared by immunoSEQ multiplex PCR; TCRdb keeps only in-frame clonotypes and omits some of them. This table holds tens of thousands of clones, approximately 85% found once. This TCR came from a human donor in a cohort sampled during active COVID-19. Sequenced sample: peripheral blood. J is TRBJ2-1 and V is TRBV6-5; 12 bases are a match to TRBD1. The CDR3 protein is CASSNPGQGAREQFF. In nucleotides, the CDR3 is TGTGCCAGCAGTAACCCGGGACAGGGGGCGCGTGAGCAGTTCTTC.